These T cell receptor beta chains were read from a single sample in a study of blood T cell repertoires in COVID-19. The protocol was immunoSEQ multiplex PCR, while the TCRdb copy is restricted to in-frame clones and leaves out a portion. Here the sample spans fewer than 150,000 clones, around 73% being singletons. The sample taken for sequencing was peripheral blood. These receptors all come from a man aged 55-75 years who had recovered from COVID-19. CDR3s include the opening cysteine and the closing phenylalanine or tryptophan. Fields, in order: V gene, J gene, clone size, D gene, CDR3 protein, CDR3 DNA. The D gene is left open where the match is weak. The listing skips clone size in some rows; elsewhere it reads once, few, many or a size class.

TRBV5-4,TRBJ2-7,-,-,CASSLAGGARSF,TGTGCCAGCAGCTTGGCGGGGGGCGCTCGGTCTTTC
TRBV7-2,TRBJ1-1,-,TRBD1,CASSPQHAGGAAFF,TGTGCCAGCAGCCCCCAGCACGCAGGGGGCGCAGCTTTCTTT
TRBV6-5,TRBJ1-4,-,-,CASSSGTGFSEKLFF,TGTGCCAGCAGTAGCGGTACGGGTTTCTCCGAAAAACTGTTTTTT
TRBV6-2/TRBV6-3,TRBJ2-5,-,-,CASSYTSGVGETQYF,TGTGCCAGCAGTTACACCTCAGGGGTAGGAGAGACCCAGTACTTC
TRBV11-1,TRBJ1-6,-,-,CASSLIGAPLHF,TGTGCCAGCAGCTTAATCGGAGCACCCCTCCACTTT
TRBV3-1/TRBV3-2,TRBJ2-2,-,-,CASSRNTGELFF,TGTGCCAGCAGTCGTAACACCGGGGAGCTGTTTTTT
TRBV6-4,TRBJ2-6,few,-,CASSNSGANVLTF,TGTGCCAGCAGCAACTCTGGGGCCAACGTCCTGACTTTC
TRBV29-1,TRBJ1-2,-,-,CSVERDSSYGYTF,TGCAGCGTTGAAAGGGACTCCTCCTATGGCTACACCTTC
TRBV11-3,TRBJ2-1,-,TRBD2,CASSLEAASGGEQFF,TGTGCCAGCAGCTTAGAGGCGGCTAGCGGGGGTGAGCAGTTCTTC
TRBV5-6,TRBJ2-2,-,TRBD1,CASRPGTGGGTGELFF,TGTGCCAGCAGACCCGGGACAGGGGGTGGGACCGGGGAGCTGTTTTTT
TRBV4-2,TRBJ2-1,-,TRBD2,CASTMLGLAGGVGDEQFF,TGTGCCAGCACCATGCTGGGGCTAGCGGGAGGTGTCGGGGATGAGCAGTTCTTC
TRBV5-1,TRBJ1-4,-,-,CASSREGRNEKLFF,TGCGCCAGCAGCCGCGAGGGTCGCAATGAAAAACTGTTTTTT
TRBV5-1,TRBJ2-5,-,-,CASSLSKRLEETQYF,TGCGCCAGCAGCTTGTCCAAGCGGTTAGAAGAGACCCAGTACTTC
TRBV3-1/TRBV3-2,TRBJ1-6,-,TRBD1,CASSQVMQGALSPLHF,TGTGCCAGCAGCCAAGTCATGCAGGGGGCGCTTTCACCCCTCCACTTT
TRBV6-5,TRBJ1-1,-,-,CASSYGEDWEAFF,TGTGCCAGCAGTTACGGGGAGGATTGGGAAGCTTTCTTT
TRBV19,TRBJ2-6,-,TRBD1,CASSDRARSGANVLTF,TGTGCCAGTAGTGACAGGGCACGCTCTGGGGCCAACGTCCTGACTTTC
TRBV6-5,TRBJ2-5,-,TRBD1,CASSPGQLQETQYF,TGTGCCAGCAGCCCGGGACAGTTACAAGAGACCCAGTACTTC
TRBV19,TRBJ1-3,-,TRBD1,CASRAGTAGNTIYF,TGTGCCAGTAGAGCCGGGACAGCTGGAAACACCATATATTTT
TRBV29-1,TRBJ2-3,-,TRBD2,CSVESSGTPDTQYF,TGCAGCGTTGAGTCTAGCGGGACGCCAGATACGCAGTATTTT
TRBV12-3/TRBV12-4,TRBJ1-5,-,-,CASTGGGGQPQHF,TGTGCCAGCACCGGGGGGGGAGGGCAGCCCCAGCATTTT
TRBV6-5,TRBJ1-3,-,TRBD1,CASSSQGGSGNTIYF,TGTGCCAGCAGTTCACAGGGGGGCTCTGGAAACACCATATATTTT
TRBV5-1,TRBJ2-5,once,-,CASSFGSTGETQYF,TGCGCCAGCAGCTTCGGTTCCACGGGAGAGACCCAGTACTTC
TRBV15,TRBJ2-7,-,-,CATSREFRGEQYF,TGTGCCACCAGCAGAGAATTTCGGGGGGAGCAGTACTTC
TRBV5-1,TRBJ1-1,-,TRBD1,CASSLVGQGNTEAFF,TGCGCCAGCAGCTTGGTGGGACAGGGCAATACTGAAGCTTTCTTT
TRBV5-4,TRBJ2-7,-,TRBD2,CASSTGGSSGITYEQYF,TGTGCCAGCAGCACGGGGGGGTCTAGCGGGATAACCTACGAGCAGTACTTC
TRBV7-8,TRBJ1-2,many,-,CASSLRYNRVGDGYTF,TGTGCCAGCAGCCTCAGGTACAATAGAGTGGGAGATGGCTACACCTTC
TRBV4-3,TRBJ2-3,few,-,CASSREGRGSTDTQYF,TGCGCCAGCAGCAGAGAGGGCAGGGGAAGCACAGATACGCAGTATTTT
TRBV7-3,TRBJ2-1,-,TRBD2,CASSPRGGRYNEQFF,TGTGCCAGCAGCCCACGGGGGGGCCGCTACAATGAGCAGTTCTTC
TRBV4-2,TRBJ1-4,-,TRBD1,CASSQDSGTENEKLFF,TGTGCCAGCAGCCAAGATTCCGGGACAGAGAATGAAAAACTGTTTTTT
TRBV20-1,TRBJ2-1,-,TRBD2,CSASSGGPLLEQFF,TGCAGTGCTAGTAGCGGGGGGCCCCTCCTTGAGCAGTTCTTC
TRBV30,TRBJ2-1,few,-,CACPRGLAYNEQFF,TGTGCCTGCCCCCGAGGACTCGCCTACAATGAGCAGTTCTTC